The T cell receptor beta chain described here comes from a study of monozygotic twins with inflammatory bowel disease. Samples each yielded cDNA through eight separate reactions. After re-calling the 5' RACE reads, TCRdb lists one entry per CDR3 protein, DNA absent. The sample yields approximately 400,000 distinct CDR3 sequences, of which the top ten take up approximately 2.3%. Sequenced: blood. The receptor's source is a human donor with ulcerative colitis or Crohn's disease, or a healthy co-twin of an affected twin (not recorded which).

The CDR3 spells CASSEGLAGLDEQYF. The rearrangement joins TRBV2 to TRBJ2-7; TCRdb's D gene call, TRBD2, goes unchecked for lack of DNA. Germline V gene data show CDR1 as SNHLY and CDR2 as FYNNEI. CDR3 length equals 15 residues.